One and the same sample provided the 21 T cell receptor beta chains below, sequenced in a study of blood T cell repertoires in COVID-19. Sequencing used immunoSEQ multiplex PCR; TCRdb keeps in-frame clones, though not all of them. The sample lists 150,000 to 160,000 clones, 80% to 90% occurring once. The sequenced sample was peripheral blood. Source of these receptors: a woman aged 40 to 49 with acute or convalescent COVID-19.

The rearrangement links TRBV4-1 to TRBJ1-3, with D unresolved. V lost 6 bases, J lost 0 bases, and 3 bases lay in between. Germline CDR1 is MGHRA and CDR2 is YSYEKL. The CDR3 contains 12 residues. CDR3 coding DNA: TGCGCCAGCAGTAACTCTGGAAACACCATATATTTT. The encoded protein is CASSNSGNTIYF.

This chain connects TRBV15 to TRBJ1-5, with TRBD1 as a possible D gene (5 bases). The CDR3 loop spans 14 amino acids. Germline loops: CDR1 LNHNV, CDR2 YYDKDF (reference sequence). V was pared by 3 bases and J by 4 bases, with 10 bases between. This CDR3 is CATSSSQGNQPQHF. CDR3 in DNA: TGTGCCACCAGCAGTTCCCAGGGAAATCAGCCCCAGCATTTT.

The chain combines TRBV7-3 with TRBJ2-5; D is unclear. V lost 5 bases, J lost 3 bases, and 10 bases lay in between. The CDR3 is 13 residues long. CDR1 and CDR2 from the germline V gene are SGHTA and FQGTGA. The CDR3 sequence is CASSIYREETQYF. DNA of the CDR3: TGTGCCAGCAGCATCTACAGAGAAGAGACCCAGTACTTC.

The V gene is TRBV10-3, the J gene TRBJ1-2, with TRBD1 identical over 7 bases. The length of the CDR3 is 14 residues. The germline CDR1 and CDR2 sequences are ENHRY and SYGVKD. The V and J ends lost 1 base and 6 bases, in that order; junction bases with no gene match: 5. CDR3 loop: CAISEYEGGNGYTF. Written as DNA, the CDR3 is TGTGCCATCAGTGAGTACGAAGGGGGCAATGGCTACACCTTC.

This clone was found once. This chain connects TRBV3-1 (or the pseudogene TRBV3-2) to TRBJ1-2; D remains ambiguous. Germline CDR1 LGHDT, CDR2 YNNKEL (reference sequence). This CDR3 has 12 residues. The V end was cut by 0 bases, the J end by 5 bases, with 4 bases between. The CDR3 DNA reads as TGTGCCAGCAGCCAAGACAATTATGGCTACACCTTC. Amino acid sequence: CASSQDNYGYTF.

The chain couples TRBV29-1 to TRBJ2-3; 14 bases are a match to TRBD2. CDR3 size: 16 residues. Germline-derived CDR1 and CDR2 are SQVTM and ANQGSEA. This CDR3 reads CSHSWTSGGMADTQYF. As DNA, the CDR3 is TGCAGTCATTCGTGGACTAGCGGGGGGATGGCAGATACGCAGTATTTT.

The rearrangement links TRBV6-5 to TRBJ1-1; D is possibly TRBD1 (5 bases). V dropped 4 bases and J dropped 7 bases, with 19 bases sitting between them. Germline V lookup: CDR1 MNHEY, CDR2 SVGAGI. This CDR3 is 15 amino acids long. The CDR3 nucleotides read TGTGCCAGCAGTTTGTACGGCCGGGGGGAAGGTGAAGCTTTCTTT. The encoded protein is CASSLYGRGEGEAFF.

CDR3: CATSRGGTDPYEQYF. CDR3 DNA: TGTGCCACCAGCAGAGGGGGGACAGATCCCTACGAGCAGTACTTC. The J gene is TRBJ2-7, the V gene TRBV15, with 7 bases lining up with TRBD1. V lost 1 base, J lost 2 bases, and 5 bases stayed unmatched. The CDR3 sequence is 15 residues long. Germline V gene lookup returns CDR1 LNHNV and CDR2 YYDKDF (reference sequence).

This chain joins TRBV7-9 and TRBJ2-7; tentatively, D is TRBD2 (6 bases). V lost 1 base to trimming and J lost 2 bases, with 12 bases between them. Germline lookup yields CDR1 SEHNR and CDR2 FQNEAQ (reference sequence). The CDR3 loop spans 15 amino acids. CDR3 bases: TGTGCCAGCAGCTTAGGCAGCGGGCATACCTACGAGCAGTACTTC. Protein: CASSLGSGHTYEQYF.

This clone was counted only a few times. The rearrangement links TRBV4-1 to TRBJ2-7; weak D call: TRBD1 (6 bases). V was cut by 0 bases and J by 2 bases, with 14 bases left in between. Germline values: CDR1 MGHRA, CDR2 YSYEKL. This CDR3 has 16 residues. This CDR3 is CASSQEGLRGAYEQYF. The CDR3 nucleotides read TGCGCCAGCAGCCAAGAGGGGCTCAGGGGAGCCTACGAGCAGTACTTC.

J is TRBJ2-5 and V is TRBV7-8, with 7 bases identical to TRBD2. J was trimmed by 5 bases and V by 1 base; bases with no gene match: 7. The CDR3 covers 15 residues. Germline CDR1 reads SGHVS; CDR2 reads FQNEAQ. As DNA, the CDR3 is TGTGCCAGCAGCTTAGGAGCACTAGCGACTGAGACCCAGTACTTC. Residues: CASSLGALATETQYF.

CDR3 sequence reads: CATSRDLQVNTGELFF. The CDR3 coding sequence is TGTGCCACCAGCAGAGATCTACAGGTGAACACCGGGGAGCTGTTTTTT. The rearrangement joins TRBV15 to TRBJ2-2, with D possibly TRBD1 on 5 matching bases. CDR3 length: 16 amino acids. CDR1 and CDR2 from the germline V gene are LNHNV and YYDKDF (reference sequence). V lost 0 bases and J lost 1, with 9 bases in between. Full variable domain (remainder filled in from reference TRBV15 and TRBJ2-2): DAMVIQNPRYQVTQFGKPVTLSCSQTLNHNVMYWYQQKSSQAPKLLFHYYDKDFNNEADTPDNFQSRRPNTSFCFLDIRSPGLGDTAMYLCATSRDLQVNTGELFFGEGSRLTVL.

This sequence joins TRBV6-5 and TRBJ2-7; maybe TRBD1 (6 bases). CDR1 is MNHEY and CDR2 is SVGAGI in the germline V gene. V was pared by 6 bases and J by 6 bases, with 18 bases between. The CDR3 runs to 14 residues. The CDR3 DNA reads TGTGCCAGCAGCCGGCTGGCAGGGGTGAGCGAGCAGTACTTC. This codes for CASSRLAGVSEQYF.

This chain joins TRBV3-1 (or the pseudogene TRBV3-2) and TRBJ2-3; TRBD2 matches at 10 bases. Germline lookup yields CDR1 LGHDT and CDR2 YNNKEL (reference sequence). V dropped 5 bases and J dropped 1; count of bases not matched to a gene: 6. CDR3 length: 16 residues. The CDR3, as DNA: TGTGCCAGCAGCGCGGCTAGCGGGGGAGGCACAGATACGCAGTATTTT. It codes for CASSAASGGGTDTQYF.

This clone appeared a single time. The chain has TRBV5-1 and TRBJ2-7; 11 nucleotides agree with TRBD2. V shed 0 bases, J shed 5 bases, and the junction held 13 bases outside the gene matches. CDR3 length: 18 amino acids. The germline V gene encodes CDR1 SGHRS and CDR2 YFSETQ. CDR3: CASSLGPSGGTGNNEQYF. The DNA for the CDR3 is TGCGCCAGCAGCTTGGGTCCTAGCGGGGGGACGGGTAACAACGAGCAGTACTTC.

This chain connects TRBV11-2 to TRBJ2-3; 7 bases line up with TRBD1. Germline CDR1 and CDR2: SGHAT and FQNNGV. The trim removed 3 bases at V and 1 base at J, leaving 7 bases unmatched. This CDR3 has 16 amino acids. CDR3 in amino acids: CASSFRQGDRTDTQYF. The DNA for the CDR3 is TGTGCCAGCAGCTTTAGGCAGGGGGACCGCACAGATACGCAGTATTTT.

The chain links TRBV6-5 to TRBJ1-3, with D maybe TRBD1 (5 bases). The germline V gene encodes CDR1 MNHEY and CDR2 SVGAGI. Deletions cut 7 bases from V and 0 bases from J, with 13 bases between. The CDR3 runs to 15 residues. CDR3 residues: CASTERGVSGNTIYF. Written as DNA, the CDR3 is TGTGCCAGCACCGAACGGGGGGTCTCTGGAAACACCATATATTTT.

This clone was observed a few times. The chain has TRBV2 and TRBJ2-7; perhaps TRBD2 as D (5 bases). Per germline, CDR1 SNHLY and CDR2 FYNNEI. Deletions cut 5 bases from V and 0 bases from J, with 14 bases between. The CDR3 covers 15 residues. The CDR3 protein is CASSPDGKSSYEQYF. The CDR3, as DNA: TGTGCCAGCAGTCCCGACGGGAAAAGCTCCTACGAGCAGTACTTC.

This chain connects TRBV7-3 to TRBJ1-6; D gene unclear. This CDR3 has 15 residues. Germline CDR1 SGHTA, CDR2 FQGTGA. V lost 1 base, J lost 6 bases, and 10 bases lay in between. For the CDR3, the DNA is TGTGCCAGCAGCTTAAGCGGAGCGGGTAATTCACCCCTCCACTTT. Its protein is CASSLSGAGNSPLHF.

The chain joins TRBV11-3 to TRBJ2-4, with D perhaps TRBD2 (5 bases). Per germline, CDR1 SGHNT and CDR2 YENEEA. The CDR3 totals 14 residues. V lost 5 bases, J lost 2 bases, and 10 bases lay in between. CDR3 region: CASSAGGTKNIQYF. The CDR3 nucleotides are TGTGCCAGCAGCGCCGGAGGTACCAAAAACATTCAGTACTTC.

The V and J genes are TRBV3-1 (or the pseudogene TRBV3-2) and TRBJ2-1; D is perhaps TRBD2 (5 bases). Germline V gives CDR1 LGHDT, CDR2 YNNKEL (reference sequence). Trimming stripped 3 bases from V and 9 bases from J, with 9 bases between. The CDR3 contains 12 residues. The CDR3 nucleotides read TGTGCCAGCAGCCATAACGAGGGTGAGCAGTTCTTC. It yields the protein CASSHNEGEQFF.